Below are 22 T cell receptor beta chains sequenced from a single sample in a study of blood T cell repertoires in COVID-19. The repertoire was sequenced with immunoSEQ multiplex PCR; TCRdb's copy has only in-frame clones and lacks some. The table lists some 150,000 clones, 65% to 85% of them singletons. The sample consisted of peripheral blood. The receptors shown here come from a woman aged 45 to 65 with acute or convalescent COVID-19.

This chain links TRBV9 with TRBJ2-3, with D possibly being TRBD1 (6 bases). Trimming stripped 1 base from V and 3 bases from J, with 21 bases between. The CDR3 contains 18 residues. CDR1 and CDR2 from the germline V gene are SGDLS and YYNGEE. The CDR3 is CASSVRQDRLMGTDTQYF. The CDR3 region has the DNA TGTGCCAGCAGCGTACGACAGGACAGACTTATGGGGACAGATACGCAGTATTTT.

The rearrangement uses TRBV28 and TRBJ1-2, with a tentative D call TRBD1 (5 bases). Germline values: CDR1 MDHEN, CDR2 SYDVKM. V shed 9 bases and J shed 3 bases, with 17 bases lying between them. The CDR3 spans 14 residues. The CDR3 DNA is TGTGCCAGTAGGGGAGGAGAGAATCACTATGGCTACACCTTC. Its translation: CASRGGENHYGYTF.

V and J are TRBV27 and TRBJ1-3; maybe TRBD1 (6 bases). V shed 8 bases and J shed 4 bases, with 24 bases lying between them. This CDR3 spans 17 amino acids. CDR1 is MNHEY, CDR2 SMNVEV, per germline (reference sequence). CDR3: CASSTHISRDRGNTIYF. CDR3 coding DNA: TGTGCCAGCTCCACCCACATCTCTCGAGACAGGGGAAACACCATATATTTT.

By share, this clone counts as large (0.1 to 1%). The CDR3 is CAISDGGQGAYQPQHF. In DNA form, the CDR3 reads TGTGCCATCAGTGACGGGGGACAGGGGGCTTATCAGCCCCAGCATTTT. The genes are TRBV10-3 and TRBJ1-5, with TRBD1 matching over 12 bases. Germline V CDR1 and CDR2: ENHRY, SYGVKD. V lost 3 bases and J lost 5; bases outside the gene matches: 5. CDR3 length: 16 amino acids.

This clone occurred once. This sequence joins TRBV7-8 and TRBJ1-6; 8 nucleotides align to TRBD1. This CDR3 comprises 15 residues. The V gene's germline CDR1 is SGHVS and CDR2 FQNEAQ. V lost 5 bases and J lost 7; bases outside the gene matches: 7. CDR3 in DNA: TGTGCCAGCAGCCGTCCGGGACAGGAAAATTCACCCCTCCACTTT. This translates into CASSRPGQENSPLHF.

The rearrangement uses TRBV29-1 and TRBJ2-7; 10 nucleotides match TRBD1. Germline V gene data show CDR1 as SQVTM and CDR2 as ANQGSEA. With 6 bases clipped from V and 0 bases from J, the junction kept 5 bases outside the gene matches. The CDR3 runs 14 residues. CDR3 sequence: CSVQRQGASYEQYF. The CDR3 DNA reads TGCAGCGTCCAAAGACAGGGGGCCTCCTACGAGCAGTACTTC.

This chain connects TRBV5-1 to TRBJ1-4; D may be TRBD1 (6 bases). The germline V and J ends were trimmed by 0 bases and 7 bases, with 13 bases remaining between them. The CDR3 has 15 amino acids. Germline V gene data show CDR1 as SGHRS and CDR2 as YFSETQ. The CDR3 is CASSLAGTRGEKLFF. The CDR3 DNA sequence: TGCGCCAGCAGCTTGGCCGGTACCAGGGGTGAAAAACTGTTTTTT.

This clone was seen a handful of times. The chain uses TRBV29-1 and TRBJ2-2; 7 nucleotides line up with TRBD1. The junction had 3 bases not matched to a gene; V was cut back by 6 bases and J by 2 bases. The CDR3 spans 13 residues. Germline V gives CDR1 SQVTM, CDR2 ANQGSEA. The CDR3: CSVGQPNTGELFF. CDR3 coding DNA: TGCAGCGTGGGACAGCCTAACACCGGGGAGCTGTTTTTT.

This clone was observed once. The chain is built from TRBV9 and TRBJ2-4; a possible D gene is TRBD2 (7 bases). The CDR3 runs 14 residues. Looked up from germline, CDR1 is SGDLS and CDR2 is YYNGEE. V shed 4 bases and J shed 6 bases, with 14 bases lying between them. The CDR3: CASSPGGQLNIQYF. DNA of the CDR3: TGTGCCAGCAGCCCCGGGGGGCAGCTAAACATTCAGTACTTC.

The rearrangement uses TRBV5-5 and TRBJ2-7; TRBD2 agrees at 9 bases. The trim removed 2 bases at V and 2 bases at J, leaving 8 bases unmatched. Germline CDR1 SGHKS, CDR2 YYEKEE (reference sequence). The CDR3 consists of 16 residues. The chain's CDR3 is CASSFAAGGLTYEQYF. The CDR3 DNA reads as TGTGCCAGCAGCTTTGCAGCGGGGGGCCTTACCTACGAGCAGTACTTC.

The chain combines TRBV3-1 (or the pseudogene TRBV3-2) with TRBJ1-2; TRBD1 matches 7 bases. The ends lost 8 bases at V and 2 bases at J; junction bases unmatched: 2. Germline-derived CDR1 and CDR2 are LGHDT and YNNKEL (reference sequence). CDR3 length equals 12 residues. The chain's CDR3 is CASATGNYGYTF. The DNA of the CDR3 is TGTGCCAGCGCGACAGGGAACTATGGCTACACCTTC.

The rearrangement links TRBV19 to TRBJ1-1; D is uncertain. V was trimmed by 1 base and J by 1 base, leaving 10 bases between them. Per germline, CDR1 LNHDA and CDR2 SQIVND (reference sequence). This CDR3 is built from 15 residues. For the CDR3, the DNA is TGTGCCAGTAGTATAGGAATGACACCGAACACTGAAGCTTTCTTT. Translated, it gives CASSIGMTPNTEAFF.

The chain joins TRBV9 to TRBJ1-1, with TRBD1 matching 8 bases. The CDR3 has 14 residues. CDR1 SGDLS and CDR2 YYNGEE come from the germline V gene. J lost 5 bases, V lost 3 bases, and 6 bases had no gene match. Written as DNA, the CDR3 is TGTGCCAGCAGCGACTCAGGGGGCTTGACTGAAGCTTTCTTT. Protein sequence: CASSDSGGLTEAFF.

V and J are TRBV27 and TRBJ2-7, with TRBD2 matching 8 bases. The CDR3 spans 13 residues. The germline V gene encodes CDR1 MNHEY and CDR2 SMNVEV (reference sequence). Trimming took 6 bases from V and 7 from J; bases not matched to a gene: 8. The DNA for the CDR3 is TGTGCCAGCAGCCATCCGGGGGGGAGAGAGCAGTACTTC. As protein: CASSHPGGREQYF.

The chain couples TRBV2 to TRBJ1-5; no reliable D call. From germline, CDR1 is SNHLY and CDR2 FYNNEI. This CDR3 is 14 amino acids long. V shed 4 bases and J shed 8 bases, with 15 bases lying between them. CDR3 in amino acids: CASSAGEPYEPQHF. In DNA form, the CDR3 reads TGTGCCAGCAGTGCTGGAGAGCCCTATGAGCCCCAGCATTTT. Full variable domain (outside the CDR3, taken from reference TRBV2 and TRBJ1-5): EPEVTQTPSHQVTQMGQEVILRCVPISNHLYFYWYRQILGQKVEFLVSFYNNEISEKSEIFDDQFSVERPDGSNFTLKIRSTKLEDSAMYFCASSAGEPYEPQHFGDGTRLSIL.

The chain combines TRBV12-3 or TRBV12-4 with TRBJ2-7, with D tentatively TRBD1 (6 bases). V lost 1 base to trimming and J lost 5 bases, with 9 bases between them. The CDR3 is 13 amino acids. This chain's CDR3 is CASSLGGQNEQYF. The CDR3 nucleotides are TGTGCCAGCAGTTTAGGCGGACAGAACGAGCAGTACTTC.

The chain combines TRBV5-1 with TRBJ2-5; TRBD1 matches at 8 bases. CDR1 is SGHRS and CDR2 is YFSETQ in the germline V gene. The CDR3 contains 15 residues. Unmatched junction bases numbered 6, after V lost 0 bases and J lost 5 bases. CDR3 DNA: TGCGCCAGCAGCTTGGCCCCAGGGGGCATTGAGACCCAGTACTTC. This encodes CASSLAPGGIETQYF. Together with reference TRBV5-1 and TRBJ2-5, the CDR3 gives the full variable domain: KAGVTQTPRYLIKTRGQQVTLSCSPISGHRSVSWYQQTPGQGLQFLFEYFSETQRNKGNFPGRFSGRQFSNSRSEMNVSTLELGDSALYLCASSLAPGGIETQYFGPGTRLLVL.

This clone occurred once. The gene calls are TRBV6-2 or TRBV6-3 and TRBJ1-2, with D hard to call. Germline CDR1 MNHEY, CDR2 SVGEGT. The CDR3 is 14 amino acids. The V end lost 7 bases, the J end lost 4 bases, and 16 bases lay between the germline ends. This chain's CDR3 is CASIPSSSGYGYTF. The CDR3 DNA reads as TGTGCCAGCATCCCGTCCAGCTCGGGCTATGGCTACACCTTC.

This clone was observed a handful of times. As DNA, the CDR3 is TGTGCCAGTACCCAACAGGGGGCACCCCTCCACTTT. Protein: CASTQQGAPLHF. The rearrangement uses TRBV19 and TRBJ1-6; the match to TRBD1 covers 8 bases. The CDR3 is 12 amino acids. Germline-derived CDR1 and CDR2 are LNHDA and SQIVND (reference sequence). V lost 7 bases to trimming and J lost 11 bases; unmatched junction nucleotides: 4.

The V and J genes are TRBV18 and TRBJ2-7; possible D gene TRBD1, 5 bases. The CDR3 length is 13 residues. V was trimmed by 4 bases and J by 1 base, leaving 8 bases between them. The germline V gene encodes CDR1 KGHSH and CDR2 LQKENI. CDR3 DNA: TGTGCCAGCTCACTGACAGATTCCTACGAGCAGTACTTC. Its translation is CASSLTDSYEQYF. Filled out from reference TRBV18 and TRBJ2-7, the complete variable domain reads NAGVMQNPRHLVRRRGQEARLRCSPMKGHSHVYWYRQLPEEGLKFMVYLQKENIIDESGMPKERFSAEFPKEGPSILRIQQVVRGDSAAYFCASSLTDSYEQYFGPGTRLTVT.

This sequence joins TRBV4-1 and TRBJ2-3; 7 nucleotides agree with TRBD1. CDR1 and CDR2 (germline): MGHRA, YSYEKL. The junction had 6 bases not matched to a gene; V was cut back by 0 bases and J by 3 bases. The CDR3 length is 16 residues. The DNA of the CDR3 is TGCGCCAGCAGCCAAGATCAAGGGGGCGGAACAGATACGCAGTATTTT. It translates to CASSQDQGGGTDTQYF.

This rearrangement joins TRBV30 to TRBJ1-6; D remains unclear. V was pared by 1 base and J by 9 bases, with 10 bases between. CDR3 length equals 13 residues. Germline V gene lookup returns CDR1 GTSNPN and CDR2 SVGIG (reference sequence). The CDR3 DNA reads TGTGCCTGGAGTGGGTACGCAGGTTCACCCCTCCACTTT. Translating gives CAWSGYAGSPLHF.